The clone carrying this TCR beta chain occurred a few times. Its antigen is still unknown. The protocol was immunoSEQ multiplex PCR, while the TCRdb copy is restricted to in-frame clones and leaves out a portion. Of 15,000 or so clones in the sample, roughly 75% are singletons; the top ten hold less than 30%. CDR3 size: 14 residues. Germline V gene data show CDR1 as GTSNPN and CDR2 as SVGIG (reference sequence). Trimming pared 0 bases from V and 7 bases from J, leaving 10 bases between. The data originate from a study of vaccination effects on CD4 cells after COVID-19. Study overall: Post-vaccine draws lagged the second dose by a median of 72 days.

Study observations and caveats: Clones arising from infection and from vaccination showed marked clonal contraction late after vaccination.

Antigen-specific CD4+ T cells were first expanded with viral peptide pools by the ViraFEST assay and only then sequenced. Subsequent to a culture period of roughly 11 days, CD4+ T cells were isolated. The vaccine given was either BNT162b2 or mRNA-1273, in two doses. They grew under 2.5 million PBMC in each well, adding around 10 IU/ml IL-2 and 8.5 to 10 ug/ml peptides. Sequences were derived from CD4+ T cells from PBMCs cultured with HCoV-NL63 spike peptides, sampled after COVID-19 vaccination. J is TRBJ1-6 and V is TRBV30; possibly TRBD1 for D (5 bases). This receptor was taken from a human donor who received a COVID-19 vaccine. The CDR3 sequence: CAWSVQGRNSPLHF. The CDR3 DNA reads TGTGCCTGGAGTGTGCAGGGAAGGAATTCACCCCTCCACTTT.